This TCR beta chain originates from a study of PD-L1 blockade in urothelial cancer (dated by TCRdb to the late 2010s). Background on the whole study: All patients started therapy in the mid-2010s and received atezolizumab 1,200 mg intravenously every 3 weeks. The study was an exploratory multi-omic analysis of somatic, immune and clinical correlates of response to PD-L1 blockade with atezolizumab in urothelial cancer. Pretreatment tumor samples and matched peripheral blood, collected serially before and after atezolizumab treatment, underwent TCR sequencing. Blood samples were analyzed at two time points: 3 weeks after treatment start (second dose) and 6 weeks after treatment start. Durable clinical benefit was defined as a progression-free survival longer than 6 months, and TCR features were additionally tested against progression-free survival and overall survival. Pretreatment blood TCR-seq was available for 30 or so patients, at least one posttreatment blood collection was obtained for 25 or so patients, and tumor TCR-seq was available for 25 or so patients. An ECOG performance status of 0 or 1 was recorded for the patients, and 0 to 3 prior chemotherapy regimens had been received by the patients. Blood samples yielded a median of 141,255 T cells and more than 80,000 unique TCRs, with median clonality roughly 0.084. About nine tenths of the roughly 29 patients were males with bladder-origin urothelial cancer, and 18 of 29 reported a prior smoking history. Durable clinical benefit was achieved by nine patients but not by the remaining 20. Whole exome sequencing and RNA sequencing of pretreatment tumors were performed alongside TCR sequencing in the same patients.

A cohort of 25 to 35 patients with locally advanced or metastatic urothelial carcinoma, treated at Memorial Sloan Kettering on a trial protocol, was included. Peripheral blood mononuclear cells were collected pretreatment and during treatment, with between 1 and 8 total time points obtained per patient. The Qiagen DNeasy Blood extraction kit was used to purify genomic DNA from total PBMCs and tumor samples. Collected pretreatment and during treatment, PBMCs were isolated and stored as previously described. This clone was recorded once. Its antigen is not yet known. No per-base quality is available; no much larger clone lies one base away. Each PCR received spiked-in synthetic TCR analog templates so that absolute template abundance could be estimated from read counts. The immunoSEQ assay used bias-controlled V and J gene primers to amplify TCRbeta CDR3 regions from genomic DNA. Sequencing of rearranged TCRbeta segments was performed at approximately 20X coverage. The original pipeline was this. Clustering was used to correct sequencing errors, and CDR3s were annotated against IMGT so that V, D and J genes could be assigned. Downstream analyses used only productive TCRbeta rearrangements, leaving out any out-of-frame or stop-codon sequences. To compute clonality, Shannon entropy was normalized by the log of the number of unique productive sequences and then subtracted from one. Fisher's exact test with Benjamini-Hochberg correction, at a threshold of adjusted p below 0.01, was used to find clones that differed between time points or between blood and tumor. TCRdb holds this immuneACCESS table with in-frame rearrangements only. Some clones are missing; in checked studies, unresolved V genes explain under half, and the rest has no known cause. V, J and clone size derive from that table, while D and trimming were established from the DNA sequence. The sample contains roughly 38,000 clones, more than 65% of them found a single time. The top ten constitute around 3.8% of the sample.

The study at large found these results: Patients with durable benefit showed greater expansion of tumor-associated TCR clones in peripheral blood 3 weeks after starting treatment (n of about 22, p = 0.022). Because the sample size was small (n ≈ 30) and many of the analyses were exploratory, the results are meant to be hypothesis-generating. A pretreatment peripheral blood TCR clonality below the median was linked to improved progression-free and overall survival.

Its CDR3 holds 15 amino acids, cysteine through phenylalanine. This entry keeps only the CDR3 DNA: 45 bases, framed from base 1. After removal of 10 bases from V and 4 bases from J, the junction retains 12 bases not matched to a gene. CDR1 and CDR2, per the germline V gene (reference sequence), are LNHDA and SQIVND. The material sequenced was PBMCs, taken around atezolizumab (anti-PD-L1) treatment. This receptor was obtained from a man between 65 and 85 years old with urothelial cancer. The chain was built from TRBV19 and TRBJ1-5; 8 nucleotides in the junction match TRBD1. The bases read TGTGCCACATCACCTGGGACAGGAGGAAATCAGCCCCAGCATTTT. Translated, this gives CATSPGTGGNQPQHF.